This T cell receptor beta chain appears in the sequencing data of a study of T-cell memory formation after mild COVID-19. This CDR3 region has 17 residues. Trimming took 1 base from V and 5 from J; bases not matched to a gene: 11. Germline V lookup: CDR1 SQVTM, CDR2 ANQGSEA. In TCRdb, the 5' RACE reads were re-called with MiXCR into one record per CDR3 protein. The table shows over 70,000 distinct CDR3 sequences, with 13% occurring only once. This clonotype was observed a handful of times. The receptor was isolated from an adult woman who had mild COVID-19 (a few samples of this study predate the infection). Cell type and time point are not known. The chain employs TRBV29-1 and TRBJ2-3; 11 bases are a match to TRBD2. The sequenced material came from PBMCs or a T cell subset sorted from them (not recorded which). The CDR3, as DNA: TGCAGCGTTGAAGCTCTAGCTAGCGGGAGGTCTGAAGATACGCAGTATTTT. Amino acids: CSVEALASGRSEDTQYF.